The 3 T cell receptor beta chains below come from one sample, sequenced in a study of blood T cell repertoires in COVID-19. Here immunoSEQ multiplex PCR was the method, and the copy in TCRdb shows in-frame clones only, minus some. This sample yields some 150,000 clones, of which approximately 80% are seen a single time; 1.6% belongs to the top ten. The sample comprised peripheral blood. The source is a human donor in a cohort sampled during active COVID-19.

The chain combines TRBV5-1 with TRBJ2-1, with 11 bases identical to TRBD1. CDR3 size: 17 residues. The germline V gene encodes CDR1 SGHRS and CDR2 YFSETQ. Trimming cost V 4 bases and J 3 bases; bases outside gene matches: 9. The CDR3 reads CASSADRGLGSYNEQFF. CDR3 DNA: TGCGCCAGCAGCGCGGACAGGGGGCTTGGGAGCTACAATGAGCAGTTCTTC.

The chain recombines TRBV15 with TRBJ2-1; perhaps TRBD1 as D (5 bases). This CDR3 comprises 14 residues. V was clipped by 0 bases and J by 8 bases, with 11 bases between them. CDR1 is LNHNV, CDR2 YYDKDF, per germline (reference sequence). The CDR3 loop is CATSRDFRVDEQFF. CDR3 nucleotides: TGTGCCACCAGCAGAGATTTCAGGGTCGATGAGCAGTTCTTC.

This chain connects TRBV5-6 to TRBJ2-5; TRBD1 matches at 7 bases. V was pared by 4 bases and J by 4 bases, with 10 bases of the junction left unmatched. Germline assignment: CDR1 SGHDT and CDR2 YYEEEE. The length of the CDR3 is 15 residues. Here the CDR3 reads CASSGPGQWGETQYF. The CDR3 nucleotides read TGTGCCAGCAGCGGACCGGGACAGTGGGGAGAGACCCAGTACTTC.